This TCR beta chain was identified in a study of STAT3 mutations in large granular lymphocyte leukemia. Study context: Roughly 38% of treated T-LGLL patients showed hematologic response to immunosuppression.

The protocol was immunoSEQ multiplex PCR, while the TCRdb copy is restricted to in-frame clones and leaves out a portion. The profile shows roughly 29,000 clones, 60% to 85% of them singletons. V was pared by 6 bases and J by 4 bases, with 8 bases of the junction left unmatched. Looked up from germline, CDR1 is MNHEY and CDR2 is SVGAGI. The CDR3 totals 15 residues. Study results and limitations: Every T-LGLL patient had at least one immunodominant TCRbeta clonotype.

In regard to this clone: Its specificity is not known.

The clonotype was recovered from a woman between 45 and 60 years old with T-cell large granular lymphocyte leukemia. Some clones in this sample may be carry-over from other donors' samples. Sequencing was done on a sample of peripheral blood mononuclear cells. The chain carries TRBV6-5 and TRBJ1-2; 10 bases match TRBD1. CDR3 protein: CASSSDRGLGYGYTF. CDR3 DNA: TGTGCCAGCAGCAGTGACAGGGGGCTTGGCTATGGCTACACCTTC.